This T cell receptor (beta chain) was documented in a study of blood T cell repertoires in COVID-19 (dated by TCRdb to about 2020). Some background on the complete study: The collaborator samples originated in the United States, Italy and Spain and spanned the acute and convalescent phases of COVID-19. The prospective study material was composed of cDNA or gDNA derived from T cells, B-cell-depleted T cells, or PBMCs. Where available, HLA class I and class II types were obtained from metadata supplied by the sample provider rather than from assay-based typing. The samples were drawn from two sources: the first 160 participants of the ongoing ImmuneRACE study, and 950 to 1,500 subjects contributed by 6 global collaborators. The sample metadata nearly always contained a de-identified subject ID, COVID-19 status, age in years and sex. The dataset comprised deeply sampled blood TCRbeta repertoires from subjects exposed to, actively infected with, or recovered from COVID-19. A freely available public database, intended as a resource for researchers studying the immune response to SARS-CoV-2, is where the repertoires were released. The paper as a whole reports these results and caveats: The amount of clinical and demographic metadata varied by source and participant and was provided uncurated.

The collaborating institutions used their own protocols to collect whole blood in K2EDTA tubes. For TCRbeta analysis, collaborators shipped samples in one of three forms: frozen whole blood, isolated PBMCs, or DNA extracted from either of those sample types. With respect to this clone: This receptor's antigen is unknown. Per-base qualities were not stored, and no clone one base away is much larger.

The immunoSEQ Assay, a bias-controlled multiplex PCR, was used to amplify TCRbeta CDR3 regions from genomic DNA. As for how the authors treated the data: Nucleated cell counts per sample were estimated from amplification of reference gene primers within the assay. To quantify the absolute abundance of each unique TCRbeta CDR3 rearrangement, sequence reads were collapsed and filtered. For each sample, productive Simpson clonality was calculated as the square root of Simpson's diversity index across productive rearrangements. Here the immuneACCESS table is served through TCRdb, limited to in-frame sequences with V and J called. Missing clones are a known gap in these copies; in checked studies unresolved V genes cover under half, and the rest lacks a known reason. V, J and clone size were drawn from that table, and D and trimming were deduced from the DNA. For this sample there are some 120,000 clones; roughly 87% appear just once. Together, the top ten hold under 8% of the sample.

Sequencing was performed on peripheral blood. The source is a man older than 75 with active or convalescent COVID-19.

The CDR3 region: CASSLVSRETQYF. The nucleotide sequence reads TGTGCCAGCAGTTTAGTCTCTCGGGAGACCCAGTACTTC. The sequence links TRBV12-3 or TRBV12-4 to TRBJ2-5; the D gene is unclear. Including cysteine and phenylalanine, the CDR3 has 13 amino acids. Kept here is only the CDR3 DNA, which spans 39 bases and is read in frame from base 1. Trimming removed 1 base from V and 5 bases from J, leaving 8 bases between the germline ends.